The next 19 T cell receptor beta chains were all read from a single sample in a study of blood T cell repertoires in COVID-19. Libraries were prepared by immunoSEQ multiplex PCR; TCRdb keeps only in-frame clonotypes and omits some of them. This table holds roughly 430,000 clones, roughly 88% found once. Source material: PBMCs or T cells enriched from blood (not recorded which). The receptors come from a woman in her forties with acute COVID-19.

V and J are TRBV6-5 and TRBJ2-5; 8 bases agree with TRBD1. Per the germline V gene, CDR1 is MNHEY and CDR2 is SVGAGI. CDR3 length: 13 residues. Germline trimming cut 10 bases from V and 2 bases from J; bases unmatched to any gene: 6. In DNA, the CDR3 is TGTGCCACCCACCGACAGGGGCAAGAGACCCAGTACTTC. Its translation is CATHRQGQETQYF.

The gene calls are TRBV11-2 and TRBJ1-2, with 8 bases matching TRBD1. The J segment lost 5 bases and the V segment lost 4 bases, leaving 15 bases of the junction unmatched. Germline loops: CDR1 SGHAT, CDR2 FQNNGV. There are 17 residues in the CDR3. The CDR3, as DNA: TGTGCCAGCAGCTCCTCGGTACAGGGGGTCCAGTGGTATGGCTACACCTTC. Translated, it gives CASSSSVQGVQWYGYTF. Together with reference TRBV11-2 and TRBJ1-2, the CDR3 gives the full variable domain: EAGVAQSPRYKIIEKRQSVAFWCNPISGHATLYWYQQILGQGPKLLIQFQNNGVVDDSQLPKDRFSAERLKGVDSTLKIQPAKLEDSAVYLCASSSSVQGVQWYGYTFGSGTRLTVV.

The chain carries TRBV6-1 and TRBJ2-7, with 7 bases identical to TRBD1. This CDR3 contains 15 residues. Germline loops: CDR1 MNHNS, CDR2 SASEGT. The trim removed 3 bases at V and 3 bases at J, leaving 8 bases unmatched. The CDR3 here is CASSESPTGLYEQYF. The CDR3 nucleotides are TGTGCCAGCAGTGAGTCTCCGACAGGGCTCTACGAGCAGTACTTC.

This clone was detected once. J is TRBJ1-6 and V is TRBV9, with 11 bases identical to TRBD1. Germline lookup yields CDR1 SGDLS and CDR2 YYNGEE. V lost 5 bases, J lost 9 bases, and 7 bases stayed unmatched. The CDR3 totals 15 residues. The CDR3 spells CASSLEGQGVSPLHF. The CDR3 DNA reads TGTGCCAGCAGTCTTGAGGGACAGGGGGTTTCACCCCTCCACTTT.

This chain joins TRBV27 and TRBJ1-5, with D unclear. Germline V gives CDR1 MNHEY, CDR2 SMNVEV (reference sequence). This CDR3 has 14 residues. Trimming took 3 bases from V and 3 from J, leaving 9 bases between them. The CDR3 sequence: CASSFGLTNQPQHF. The CDR3 DNA follows: TGTGCCAGCAGTTTTGGACTCACCAATCAGCCCCAGCATTTT.

In this sample, this clone turned up a few times. The rearrangement joins TRBV10-3 to TRBJ2-3; the match to TRBD2 covers 9 bases. V lost 6 bases, J lost 4 bases, and 11 bases stayed unmatched. Germline V gene lookup returns CDR1 ENHRY and CDR2 SYGVKD. This CDR3 has 16 residues. This CDR3 reads CAISGPASGGPDTQYF. The CDR3 nucleotides are TGTGCCATCAGCGGACCTGCGAGCGGGGGGCCAGATACGCAGTATTTT.

The gene calls are TRBV5-8 and TRBJ1-5; weak D call: TRBD1 (5 bases). This CDR3 is built from 15 residues. The V end was cut by 5 bases, the J end by 0 bases, with 12 bases between. Germline CDR1 SGHTS, CDR2 YDEGEE. CDR3 coding DNA: TGTGCCAGCAGGCCACGACAGACTAGCAATCAGCCCCAGCATTTT. Its translation is CASRPRQTSNQPQHF. Full variable domain (outside the CDR3, taken from reference TRBV5-8 and TRBJ1-5): EAGVTQSPTHLIKTRGQQATLRCSPISGHTSVYWYQQALGLGLQFLLWYDEGEERNRGNFPPRFSGRQFPNYSSELNVNALELEDSALYLCASRPRQTSNQPQHFGDGTRLSIL.

This sequence joins TRBV5-1 and TRBJ1-2; 7 nucleotides line up with TRBD1. V gave up 4 bases and J gave up 2 bases; unmatched junction bases: 5. CDR1 is SGHRS and CDR2 is YFSETQ in the germline V gene. The CDR3 runs 14 residues. CDR3 nucleotide sequence: TGCGCCAGCAGCCCCGGACAGGAGAACTATGGCTACACCTTC. It yields the protein CASSPGQENYGYTF.

The rearrangement links TRBV2 to TRBJ1-1, with 7 bases lining up with TRBD1. CDR3 length: 15 residues. The germline V gene encodes CDR1 SNHLY and CDR2 FYNNEI. The trim removed 5 bases at V and 0 bases at J, leaving 6 bases unmatched. CDR3 loop: CASSRDSIMNTEAFF. The CDR3 DNA reads as TGTGCCAGCAGTCGGGACAGTATTATGAACACTGAAGCTTTCTTT.

DNA of the CDR3: TGTGCCAGTAGTAAGATGGGAGCTTATAGCAATCAGCCCCAGCATTTT. Translating gives CASSKMGAYSNQPQHF. The chain carries TRBV19 and TRBJ1-5; D call uncertain. V was trimmed by 4 bases and J by 0 bases, leaving 13 bases between them. Germline lookup yields CDR1 LNHDA and CDR2 SQIVND (reference sequence). CDR3 size: 16 residues. The full variable domain, completed using reference TRBV19 and TRBJ1-5, is DGGITQSPKYLFRKEGQNVTLSCEQNLNHDAMYWYRQDPGQGLRLIYYSQIVNDFQKGDIAEGYSVSREKKESFPLTVTSAQKNPTAFYLCASSKMGAYSNQPQHFGDGTRLSIL.

Written as DNA, the CDR3 is TGTGCCAGCAGCTTCCGCGGGGGGACCGCCTACGAGCAGTACTTC. Its translation: CASSFRGGTAYEQYF. The V call is TRBV5-4, the J call TRBJ2-7; the match to TRBD2 covers 8 bases. J gave up 2 bases and V 2 bases, and 6 bases lay outside the gene matches. This CDR3 has 15 residues. Germline assignment: CDR1 SGHNT and CDR2 YYREEE (reference sequence). Supplemented by reference TRBV5-4 and TRBJ2-7, the full variable domain reads ETGVTQSPTHLIKTRGQQVTLRCSSQSGHNTVSWYQQALGQGPQFIFQYYREEENGRGNFPPRFSGLQFPNYSSELNVNALELDDSALYLCASSFRGGTAYEQYFGPGTRLTVT.

This chain uses TRBV6-4 with TRBJ1-6; 7 nucleotides align to TRBD1. The V gene end was trimmed by 4 bases and the J gene end by 5 bases; junction bases not matched to a gene: 8. This CDR3 region has 16 residues. The germline gives CDR1 MRHNA, CDR2 SNTAGT. CDR3 nucleotide sequence: TGTGCCAGCAGTGTGACAGGGCCCCCGAATAATTCACCCCTCCACTTT. Its translation is CASSVTGPPNNSPLHF.

The CDR3 nucleotides read TGCGCCAGCAGCTTGGCAGGGGCATCAGATACGCAGTATTTT. Translated, it gives CASSLAGASDTQYF. The chain joins TRBV5-1 to TRBJ2-3; the D gene is possibly TRBD1 (6 bases). Germline V lookup: CDR1 SGHRS, CDR2 YFSETQ. The CDR3 covers 14 residues. V was pared by 0 bases and J by 4 bases, with 9 bases between.

Here the CDR3 DNA reads TGTGCCAGCAGTGAATTGGCGGGAGCTAACTATGGCTACACCTTC. Its translation: CASSELAGANYGYTF. This chain links TRBV6-1 with TRBJ1-2; no firm D call. The CDR3 loop spans 15 amino acids. CDR1 and CDR2 (germline): MNHNS, SASEGT. V lost 2 bases, J lost 0 bases, and 10 bases lay in between.

The CDR3 sequence: CASSPHTRGNTGELFF. As DNA, the CDR3 is TGTGCCAGCAGTCCCCATACCAGGGGCAACACCGGGGAGCTGTTTTTT. The gene calls are TRBV7-6 and TRBJ2-2; D possibly corresponds to TRBD1 (6 bases). V was pared by 6 bases and J by 2 bases, with 16 bases between. Germline V lookup: CDR1 SGHVS, CDR2 FNYEAQ. This CDR3 region has 16 residues.

The chain employs TRBV6-5 and TRBJ2-1, with 8 bases lining up with TRBD2. CDR3 length: 15 amino acids. CDR1 is MNHEY and CDR2 is SVGAGI in the germline V gene. The trim removed 6 bases at V and 5 bases at J, leaving 9 bases unmatched. The CDR3 region has the DNA TGTGCCAGCAGGGCCCGGGGGGGCACAGACAATGAGCAGTTCTTC. It is translated as CASRARGGTDNEQFF.

This chain joins TRBV27 and TRBJ2-1, with 9 bases lining up with TRBD1. CDR1 and CDR2 (germline): MNHEY, SMNVEV (reference sequence). This CDR3 contains 16 residues. V shed 3 bases, J shed 4 bases, and the junction held 7 bases outside the gene matches. CDR3 sequence: CASSFSAGTGYNEQFF. Written as DNA, the CDR3 is TGTGCCAGCAGTTTTTCAGCCGGGACAGGGTACAATGAGCAGTTCTTC.

V gene TRBV3-1 (or the pseudogene TRBV3-2) combines with J gene TRBJ2-7; 11 bases agree with TRBD2. The length of the CDR3 is 17 residues. Germline CDR1 reads LGHDT; CDR2 reads YNNKEL (reference sequence). J lost 4 bases, V lost 0 bases, and 8 bases had no gene match. For the CDR3, the DNA is TGTGCCAGCAGCCAAGATAATAGCGGGGGGGCTCGTTACGAGCAGTACTTC. Translating it yields CASSQDNSGGARYEQYF.

The chain carries TRBV6-4 and TRBJ1-1; 9 positions agree with TRBD1. V was pared by 8 bases and J by 8 bases, with 3 bases of the junction left unmatched. This CDR3 is built from 11 residues. CDR1 and CDR2 from the germline V gene are MRHNA and SNTAGT. The CDR3 protein is CASRGQGEAFF. CDR3 in DNA: TGTGCCAGCCGAGGACAGGGGGAAGCTTTCTTT.